Only a few counts were recorded for the clone carrying this TCR beta chain. This record belongs to a study of OX40 agonist ivuxolimab in advanced cancers. The CDR3 covers 17 residues. Trimming took 3 bases from V and 3 from J, leaving 15 bases between them. The germline CDR1 and CDR2 sequences are MNHEY and SMNVEV (reference sequence). This table comes from immunoSEQ multiplex PCR, and its TCRdb copy is limited to in-frame clones, with some not included. This table has 45,000 or so clones, approximately 91% appearing once. The clonotype originates from an adult with an advanced solid tumor such as melanoma, head and neck, liver or kidney cancer. V usage is TRBV27 and J usage is TRBJ2-6, with D possibly TRBD2 on 7 matching bases. Material: CD4+ or CD8+ T cells sorted from blood, obtained in a trial of the OX40 agonist ivuxolimab. The CDR3 reads CASSLGAGADGANVLTF. The CDR3 coding sequence is TGTGCCAGCAGTTTGGGGGCGGGGGCTGATGGGGCCAACGTCCTGACTTTC.